The clone carrying this T cell receptor (beta chain) was counted between two and nine times. Time point described: pre-sensitization, week 0. Treatment here: therapeutic diphenylcyclopropenone sensitization with weekly scalp DPC. The record originates from a study of human T cells and chemical hapten exposure. Whole-study context: Each week of the approximately 25-week study, patients had diphenylcyclopropenone applied to the scalp.

J was trimmed by 1 base and V by 1 base; bases with no gene match: 1. Per germline, CDR1 KGHDR and CDR2 SFDVKD. This CDR3 region has 16 residues. TCRdb recomputed calls from the RACE reads with MiXCR, one row per CDR3 protein. The sample carries under 200,000 distinct CDR3 sequences, around 30% recorded once. The sample consisted of whole blood, taken in connection with sensitization to the hapten diphenylcyclopropenone (DPC). The gene calls are TRBV24-1 and TRBJ2-2, with 8 bases matching TRBD1. The receptor's source is a woman aged 25 to 45 with alopecia areata. Some clones in this sample may be carry-over from other donors' samples. In DNA, the CDR3 is TGTGCCACCAGTGATTTTGGACAGGGGAACACCGGGGAGCTGTTTTTT. Amino acid sequence: CATSDFGQGNTGELFF.